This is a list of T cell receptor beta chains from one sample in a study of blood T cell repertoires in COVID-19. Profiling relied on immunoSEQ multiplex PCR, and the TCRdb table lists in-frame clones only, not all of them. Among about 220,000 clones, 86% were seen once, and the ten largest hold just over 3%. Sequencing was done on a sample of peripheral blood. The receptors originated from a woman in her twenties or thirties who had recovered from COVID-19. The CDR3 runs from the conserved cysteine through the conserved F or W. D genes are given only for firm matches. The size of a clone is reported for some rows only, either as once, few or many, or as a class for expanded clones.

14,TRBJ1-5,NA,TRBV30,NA,CAWSVKQKNQPQHF,TGTGCCTGGAGTGTAAAACAGAAGAATCAGCCCCAGCATTTT
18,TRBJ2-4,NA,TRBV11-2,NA,CASSLTRLIASEKNIQYF,TGTGCCAGCAGCTTAACAAGATTGATAGCCTCAGAAAAAAACATTCAGTACTTC
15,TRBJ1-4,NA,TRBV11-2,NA,CASSLAAGDGEKLFF,TGTGCCAGCAGCCTAGCGGCAGGGGATGGGGAAAAACTGTTTTTT
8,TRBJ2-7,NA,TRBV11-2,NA,CPQYEQYF,TGTCCCCAGTACGAGCAGTACTTC
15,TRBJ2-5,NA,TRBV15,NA,CATSRVIGGQETQYF,TGTGCCACCAGCAGAGTAATAGGGGGCCAAGAGACCCAGTACTTC
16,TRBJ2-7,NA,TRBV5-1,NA,CASSYKDSSSSYEQYF,TGCGCCAGCAGCTACAAGGACAGTTCCTCATCCTACGAGCAGTACTTC
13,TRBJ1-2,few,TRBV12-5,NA,CASGTDRAYGYTF,TGTGCTAGTGGTACGGACAGAGCTTATGGCTACACCTTC
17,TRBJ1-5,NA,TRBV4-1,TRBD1,CASSQDHPDRAAQPQHF,TGCGCCAGCAGCCAAGATCACCCTGACAGGGCGGCTCAGCCCCAGCATTTT
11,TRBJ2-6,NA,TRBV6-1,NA,CASSELVSLTF,TGTGCCAGCAGTGAATTAGTAAGCTTGACTTTC
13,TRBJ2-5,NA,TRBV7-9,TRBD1,CASRTGGQETQYF,TGTGCCAGCAGGACAGGGGGTCAAGAGACCCAGTACTTC
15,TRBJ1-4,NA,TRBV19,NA,CASSIAERKNEKLFF,TGTGCCAGTAGTATAGCGGAGAGGAAGAATGAAAAACTGTTTTTT
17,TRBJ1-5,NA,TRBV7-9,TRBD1,CASSLGVGQGRNQPQHF,TGTGCCAGCAGCTTAGGTGTGGGACAGGGTCGCAATCAGCCCCAGCATTTT
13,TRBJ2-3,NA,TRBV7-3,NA,CASRPQGADTQYF,TGTGCCAGCAGACCACAGGGTGCAGATACGCAGTATTTT
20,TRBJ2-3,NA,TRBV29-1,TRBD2,CSVDFWPGSSGGLFTDTQYF,TGCAGCGTTGACTTTTGGCCGGGTTCCAGCGGGGGGCTCTTCACAGATACGCAGTATTTT